This T cell receptor (beta chain) was obtained from a study of cytomegalovirus exposure and HLA in healthy donors. Vbeta (60) and Jbeta (13) primers were used in the PCR. The table came from immunoSEQ multiplex PCR; TCRdb's copy has only in-frame clones and leaves some out. This table holds more than 100,000 clones, 80% to 85% found once. CDR3 length: 15 residues. V shed 6 bases and J shed 4 bases, with 15 bases lying between them. Germline V gene data show CDR1 as ENHRY and CDR2 as SYGVKD. The clonotype was recovered from a woman aged 45-60 years in good health and CMV-seropositive. This rearrangement joins TRBV10-3 to TRBJ2-2; D unclear. Source material: PBMCs. This chain's CDR3 is CAIRGGSYATGELFF. Here the CDR3 DNA reads TGTGCCATCAGAGGCGGCTCCTACGCCACCGGGGAGCTGTTTTTT.